In this sample, the clone carrying this TCR beta chain turned up once. Its antigen is still unknown. The source of the sample is a study of T cell responses to AZD1222 COVID-19 vaccine. Assay: immunoSEQ multiplex PCR; the TCRdb copy retains only in-frame clones and omits some. The table lists 65,000 to 85,000 clones, over 90% of them singletons. Study observations and caveats: The study reported that nearly half of spike-specific TCRs target unmutated variant regions. Dominant at 160-218 and 743-854, vaccine-associated CD4 TCRs also spanned spike.

J gave up 7 bases and V 3 bases, and 13 bases lay outside the gene matches. Germline CDR1 reads LNHDA; CDR2 reads SQIVND (reference sequence). This CDR3 region has 16 residues. The TCR was taken from an adult in good health. The sample in question was peripheral blood, obtained on day 0 of AZD1222 vaccination. The chain has TRBV19 and TRBJ2-7; 9 bases map to TRBD1. For the CDR3, the DNA is TGTGCCAGTAGTATCGGAGGGGGGACAGGGTCCGTTGAGCAGTACTTC. It encodes CASSIGGGTGSVEQYF.